This TCR beta chain was obtained from a study of shared clonotypes between healthy human individuals. Adults of Caucasian background living in Nashville, Tennessee made up all donors. Template for every sorted-subset replicate PCR totaled approximately 0.2 ug DNA, around 32,000 T cell genomes. Generated by immunoSEQ multiplex PCR, the TCRdb table keeps only in-frame clones and is missing some. This sample has some 320,000 clones, with about nine tenths found just once. Sequencing was done on a sample of memory CD8+ T cells sorted from blood. Subset denoted: CD45RO+ cells pooled with CCR7-negative TemRA cells. This TCR came from a man younger than 30 in good health.

The CDR3 DNA reads as TGTGCCAGCAGCCTAAAGGACACTGAAGCTTTCTTT. This gives the protein CASSLKDTEAFF. This chain uses TRBV7-9 with TRBJ1-1; no clear D. The CDR3 has 12 amino acids. V dropped 5 bases and J dropped 3 bases, with 7 bases sitting between them. The germline gives CDR1 SEHNR, CDR2 FQNEAQ (reference sequence). Full variable domain (rest looked up from reference TRBV7-9 and TRBJ1-1): DTGVSQNPRHKITKRGQNVTFRCDPISEHNRLYWYRQTLGQGPEFLTYFQNEAQLEKSRLLSDRFSAERPKGSFSTLEIQRTEQGDSAMYLCASSLKDTEAFFGQGTRLTVV.